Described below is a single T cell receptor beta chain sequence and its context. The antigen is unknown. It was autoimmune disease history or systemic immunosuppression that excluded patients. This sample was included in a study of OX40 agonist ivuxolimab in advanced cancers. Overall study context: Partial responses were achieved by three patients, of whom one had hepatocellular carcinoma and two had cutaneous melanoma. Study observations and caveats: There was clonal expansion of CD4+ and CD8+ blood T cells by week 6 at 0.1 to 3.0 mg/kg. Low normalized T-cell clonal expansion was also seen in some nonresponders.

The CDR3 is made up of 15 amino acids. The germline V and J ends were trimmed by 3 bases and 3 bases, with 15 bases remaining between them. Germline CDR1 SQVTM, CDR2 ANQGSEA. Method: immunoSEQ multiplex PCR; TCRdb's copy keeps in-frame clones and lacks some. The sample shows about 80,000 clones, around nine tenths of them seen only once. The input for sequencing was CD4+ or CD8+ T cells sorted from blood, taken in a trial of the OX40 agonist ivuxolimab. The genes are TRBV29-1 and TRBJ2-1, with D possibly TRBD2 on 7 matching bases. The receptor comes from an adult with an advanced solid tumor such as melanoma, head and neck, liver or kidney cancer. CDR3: CSVEMRGGRYNEQFF. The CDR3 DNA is TGCAGCGTTGAGATGAGGGGGGGCCGCTACAATGAGCAGTTCTTC.